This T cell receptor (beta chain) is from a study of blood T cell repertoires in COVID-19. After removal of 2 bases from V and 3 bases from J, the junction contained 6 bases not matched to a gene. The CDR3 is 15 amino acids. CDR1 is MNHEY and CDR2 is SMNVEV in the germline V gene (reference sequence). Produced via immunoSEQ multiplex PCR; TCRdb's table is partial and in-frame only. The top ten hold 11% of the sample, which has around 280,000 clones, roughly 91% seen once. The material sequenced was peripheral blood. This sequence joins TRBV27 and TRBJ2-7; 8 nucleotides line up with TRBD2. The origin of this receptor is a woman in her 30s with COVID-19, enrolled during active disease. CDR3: CASSLPSGGNYEQYF. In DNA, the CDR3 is TGTGCCAGCAGTTTACCGAGCGGGGGAAACTACGAGCAGTACTTC.